Shown below are 29 T cell receptor beta chains from a single sample sequenced in a study of T-cell reconstitution after alpha-beta-depleted transplantation in children. Study-wide results and limits: About two months after transplant, alpha-beta T cells reportedly came from several hundred expanded graft clones.

Unique molecular identifiers were used to barcode this TCRbeta library. TCRdb reprocessed the PCR reads with MiXCR, giving one entry per CDR3 protein. The data hold approximately 32,000 distinct CDR3 sequences, with around 7% observed a single time. What these receptors recognize is not known. The specimen comprised peripheral blood, sampled 60 days after TCRalphabeta/CD19-depleted stem cell transplant. These receptors all stem from a child in the first two years of life who had a stem cell transplant for acute myeloid leukemia, so the T cells may come from the graft donor.

This clonotype has at least ten counts. The chain uses TRBV12-3 or TRBV12-4 and TRBJ2-7; D is perhaps TRBD1 (5 bases). Between the trimmed V and J ends, which lost 0 bases and 2 bases, there was a span of 5 bases. The CDR3 loop spans 13 amino acids. For the CDR3, the DNA is TGTGCCAGCAGTTTAGCACAGGCCTACGAGCAGTACTTC. Residues: CASSLAQAYEQYF.

This clonotype came up many times. The rearrangement joins TRBV4-3 to TRBJ1-2; 7 bases align to TRBD1. V gave up 0 bases and J gave up 1 base; unmatched junction bases: 11. The CDR3 has 18 amino acids. CDR1 is LGHNA and CDR2 is YSLEER in the germline V gene. CDR3 sequence: CASSQETHRDRLNYGYTF. CDR3 nucleotides: TGCGCCAGCAGCCAAGAAACCCACCGGGACAGACTTAACTATGGCTACACCTTC.

This clonotype was seen at least ten times. This chain uses TRBV6-5 with TRBJ2-5, with D perhaps TRBD1 (7 bases). Germline values: CDR1 MNHEY, CDR2 SVGAGI. CDR3 size: 15 residues. V was shortened by 0 bases and J by 5 bases, with 13 bases between the two germline ends. CDR3 bases: TGTGCCAGCAGTTACTCGACCAGGGGGAGGGAGACCCAGTACTTC. Translating gives CASSYSTRGRETQYF.

This clonotype was detected ten times or more. This chain connects TRBV15 to TRBJ2-1; 8 nucleotides agree with TRBD1. The CDR3 has 19 amino acids. V lost 2 bases and J lost 6; bases outside the gene matches: 18. CDR1 is LNHNV and CDR2 is YYDKDF in the germline V gene (reference sequence). CDR3 region: CATSRLQGAKGINSNEQFF. In DNA, the CDR3 is TGTGCCACCAGCAGACTTCAGGGGGCGAAGGGGATAAATTCCAATGAGCAGTTCTTC.

There are many counts of this clonotype. The chain links TRBV5-1 to TRBJ2-5; D uncertain. This CDR3 contains 13 residues. Germline CDR1 is SGHRS and CDR2 is YFSETQ. V was clipped by 2 bases and J by 0 bases, with 5 bases between them. CDR3 amino acids: CASSLVHQETQYF. Here the CDR3 DNA reads TGCGCCAGCAGCTTAGTACACCAAGAGACCCAGTACTTC.

This clonotype was seen at least ten times. The chain combines TRBV7-8 with TRBJ2-7; D is perhaps TRBD2 (6 bases). CDR3 length: 13 residues. Trimming left V 0 bases short and J 5 bases short, with 8 bases between. Germline loops: CDR1 SGHVS, CDR2 FQNEAQ. CDR3 DNA sequence: TGTGCCAGCAGCTTAGCGGGAGGACACGAGCAGTACTTC. It is translated as CASSLAGGHEQYF.

The sample holds many counts of this clonotype. This rearrangement joins TRBV9 to TRBJ1-2; 11 bases agree with TRBD1. V shed 3 bases and J 3 bases; nucleotides not matched to a gene: 7. The CDR3 runs to 16 residues. Germline CDR1 is SGDLS and CDR2 is YYNGEE. The CDR3 nucleotides read TGTGCCAGCAGCGCCGACCGGGACAGGGGGTACTATGGCTACACCTTC. Encoded protein: CASSADRDRGYYGYTF.

The sample holds a few counts of this clonotype. The rearrangement uses TRBV3-1 and TRBJ1-5; D is unclear. The V end was cut by 3 bases, the J end by 2 bases, with 14 bases between. Germline lookup yields CDR1 LGHDT and CDR2 YNNKEL (reference sequence). This CDR3 is 16 amino acids long. This CDR3 reads CASSHHSVAGNQPQHF. The DNA for the CDR3 is TGTGCCAGCAGCCACCACAGTGTGGCTGGCAATCAGCCCCAGCATTTT.

This clonotype appeared many times. J is TRBJ2-7 and V is TRBV20-1, with TRBD2 identical over 9 bases. In germline, CDR1 is DFQATT, CDR2 SNEGSKA (reference sequence). The CDR3 has 13 residues. With V trimmed by 6 bases and J by 2 bases, 5 bases remained unmatched. CDR3 amino acids: CSARAGGAYEQYF. The CDR3 DNA follows: TGCAGTGCCCGAGCGGGAGGAGCCTACGAGCAGTACTTC.

This clonotype was seen ten or more times. V usage is TRBV3-1 and J usage is TRBJ1-4; D call uncertain. The CDR3 has 17 residues. CDR1 and CDR2 (germline): LGHDT, YNNKEL (reference sequence). V dropped 3 bases and J dropped 0 bases, with 14 bases sitting between them. The CDR3 DNA follows: TGTGCCAGCAGCCAGAATCCTACCGCCGCAACTAATGAAAAACTGTTTTTT. Its protein product is CASSQNPTAATNEKLFF.

This clonotype was seen ten or more times. The chain links TRBV10-3 to TRBJ2-5; possibly TRBD2 for D (5 bases). Trimming stripped 7 bases from V and 0 bases from J, with 12 bases between. The CDR3 sequence is 14 residues long. The germline V gene has CDR1 ENHRY and CDR2 SYGVKD. The CDR3 here is CAIKGQRNQETQYF. Written as DNA, the CDR3 is TGTGCCATCAAGGGCCAGCGGAACCAAGAGACCCAGTACTTC.

This clonotype was recorded at least ten times. This chain connects TRBV7-2 to TRBJ2-7; D is possibly TRBD1 (6 bases). There are 15 residues in the CDR3. Germline V gives CDR1 SGHTA, CDR2 FQGNSA. Trimming cost V 7 bases and J 0 bases, with 16 bases left between them. CDR3 coding DNA: TGTGCCAGCACTCACTACGGGACACCCTCCTACGAGCAGTACTTC. Translation: CASTHYGTPSYEQYF.

Ten or more counts support this clonotype. This chain connects TRBV29-1 to TRBJ2-1; 13 nucleotides line up with TRBD2. Germline CDR1 SQVTM, CDR2 ANQGSEA. CDR3 size: 17 residues. V shed 5 bases and J 4 bases; nucleotides not matched to a gene: 11. Here the CDR3 reads CSVNGLAGDHSYNEQFF. CDR3 nucleotide sequence: TGCAGCGTTAATGGACTAGCGGGAGACCACAGTTACAATGAGCAGTTCTTC.

The table lists this clonotype with many counts. The rearrangement joins TRBV10-1 to TRBJ2-3; D is unclear. The CDR3 is made up of 16 amino acids. CDR1 WNHNN and CDR2 SYGVQD come from the germline V gene (reference sequence). Trimming took 0 bases from V and 2 from J, leaving 12 bases between them. CDR3 nucleotide sequence: TGCGCCAGCAGTGAGTCGAGCGAGCCAGTCACAGATACGCAGTATTTT. It is translated as CASSESSEPVTDTQYF.

This clonotype was recorded many times. The chain employs TRBV7-9 and TRBJ1-1, with a possible D match to TRBD1 (6 bases). This CDR3 has 12 residues. The V end was cut by 10 bases, the J end by 4 bases, with 13 bases between. Germline V gene lookup returns CDR1 SEHNR and CDR2 FQNEAQ (reference sequence). Here the CDR3 DNA reads TGTGCCATCCAGGGGACGGGCACTGAAGCTTTCTTT. It codes for CAIQGTGTEAFF.

This clonotype qualifies as medium-sized. The chain couples TRBV20-1 to TRBJ1-4; tentatively, D is TRBD1 (5 bases). With 7 bases removed from V and 2 bases from J, the gap between germline ends came to 14 bases. This CDR3 is built from 14 residues. CDR1 is DFQATT, CDR2 SNEGSKA, per germline (reference sequence). CDR3 loop: CSVLRGVTNEKLFF. In nucleotides, the CDR3 is TGCAGTGTGCTTAGGGGAGTGACTAATGAAAAACTGTTTTTT.

This clonotype was seen at least ten times. The rearrangement uses TRBV4-2 and TRBJ1-4; the D is unclear. This CDR3 spans 14 amino acids. Deletions cut 4 bases from V and 8 bases from J, with 14 bases between. Germline lookup yields CDR1 LGHNA and CDR2 YNFKEQ. The CDR3 nucleotides read TGTGCCAGCAGCCCCCGGATCGTAGGGGAAAAACTGTTTTTT. It yields the protein CASSPRIVGEKLFF.

This clonotype was counted ten times or more. This sequence joins TRBV7-3 and TRBJ1-2; D unresolved. The CDR3 loop spans 12 amino acids. From germline, CDR1 is SGHTA and CDR2 FQGTGA. V lost 5 bases, J lost 2 bases, and 6 bases lay in between. Here the CDR3 DNA reads TGTGCCAGCAGCGTGCAGAACTATGGCTACACCTTC. This gives the protein CASSVQNYGYTF.

This clonotype showed up many times. The chain uses TRBV5-1 and TRBJ2-5; weak D call: TRBD1 (6 bases). The CDR3 length is 15 residues. The V gene lost 3 bases and the J gene lost 5 bases, with 17 bases spanning the gap. Germline-derived CDR1 and CDR2 are SGHRS and YFSETQ. CDR3: CASSSTRQVGETQYF. The DNA for the CDR3 is TGCGCCAGCAGCTCTACCCGACAGGTTGGGGAGACCCAGTACTTC.

This clonotype was found many times. V usage is TRBV6-2 or TRBV6-3 and J usage is TRBJ2-5; no definite D call. Germline V gene lookup returns CDR1 MNHEY and CDR2 SVGEGT. This CDR3 is built from 14 residues. The V gene lost 3 bases and the J gene lost 3 bases, with 11 bases spanning the gap. CDR3 sequence (DNA): TGTGCCAGCAGTTATATCAAATGGGAAGAGACCCAGTACTTC. It codes for CASSYIKWEETQYF.

The sample holds many counts of this clonotype. This rearrangement joins TRBV5-1 to TRBJ1-5; D ambiguous. CDR3 length: 15 residues. CDR1 is SGHRS and CDR2 is YFSETQ in the germline V gene. Trimming stripped 0 bases from V and 1 base from J, with 8 bases between. For the CDR3, the DNA is TGCGCCAGCAGCTTGGCTGGAGGGAGCAATCAGCCCCAGCATTTT. Translation: CASSLAGGSNQPQHF.

This clonotype was detected ten times or more. The chain combines TRBV5-1 with TRBJ2-1; D unresolved. Germline V gene lookup returns CDR1 SGHRS and CDR2 YFSETQ. Trimming left V 3 bases short and J 2 bases short, with 12 bases between. CDR3 length: 15 amino acids. DNA for the CDR3: TGCGCCAGCAGCTACCGCCCACAGCCCTACAATGAGCAGTTCTTC. It specifies CASSYRPQPYNEQFF. The full variable domain, in which reference TRBV5-1 and TRBJ2-1 provide the parts outside the CDR3, is KAGVTQTPRYLIKTRGQQVTLSCSPISGHRSVSWYQQTPGQGLQFLFEYFSETQRNKGNFPGRFSGRQFSNSRSEMNVSTLELGDSALYLCASSYRPQPYNEQFFGPGTRLTVL.

This clonotype was recorded many times. This chain joins TRBV11-1 and TRBJ2-5; 9 nucleotides agree with TRBD1. The CDR3 totals 15 residues. Germline assignment: CDR1 SGHAT and CDR2 FQDESV (reference sequence). J was trimmed by 5 bases and V by 5 bases; bases with no gene match: 9. CDR3 protein: CASSPWTGVRETQYF. CDR3 in DNA: TGTGCCAGCAGCCCCTGGACAGGGGTGAGGGAGACCCAGTACTTC.

This clonotype was recorded many times. The chain recombines TRBV5-1 with TRBJ2-6, with D perhaps TRBD2 (5 bases). V lost 0 bases, J lost 4 bases, and 17 bases lay in between. The CDR3 sequence is 18 residues long. Looked up from germline, CDR1 is SGHRS and CDR2 is YFSETQ. In DNA, the CDR3 is TGCGCCAGCAGCTTGGGGACGGGATATTACTCGGGGGCCAACGTCCTGACTTTC. It yields the protein CASSLGTGYYSGANVLTF.

In this sample, this clonotype turned up many times. The chain joins TRBV27 to TRBJ2-7; no clear D gene. V shed 3 bases and J shed 2 bases, with 8 bases lying between them. The CDR3 runs to 13 residues. The germline gives CDR1 MNHEY, CDR2 SMNVEV (reference sequence). The CDR3 spells CASSFNGPYEQYF. Here the CDR3 DNA reads TGTGCCAGCAGTTTTAACGGACCCTACGAGCAGTACTTC.

This clonotype was found many times. This chain links TRBV29-1 with TRBJ2-7, with D maybe TRBD1 (6 bases). CDR1 and CDR2 (germline): SQVTM, ANQGSEA. The CDR3 has 14 amino acids. Trimming shortened V by 0 bases and J by 7 bases, and 16 bases separated the two germline ends. The CDR3 spells CSVEDGGLRGEQYF. In DNA, the CDR3 is TGCAGCGTTGAAGATGGCGGTCTTAGGGGGGAGCAGTACTTC.

This clonotype appeared many times. The chain is built from TRBV9 and TRBJ2-7; D possibly corresponds to TRBD2 (7 bases). Trimming took 4 bases from V and 2 from J, leaving 19 bases between them. The V gene's germline CDR1 is SGDLS and CDR2 YYNGEE. This CDR3 has 16 residues. The CDR3 reads CASSFTGGAVPYEQYF. The CDR3 DNA reads TGTGCCAGCAGCTTTACGGGGGGCGCGGTTCCCTACGAGCAGTACTTC.

This clonotype showed up many times. The chain combines TRBV10-3 with TRBJ2-1; D uncertain. CDR3 length equals 12 residues. Germline V gene lookup returns CDR1 ENHRY and CDR2 SYGVKD. V lost 6 bases to trimming and J lost 6 bases, with 9 bases between them. For the CDR3, the DNA is TGTGCCATCAGAAGCTCATCCAATGAGCAGTTCTTC. It codes for CAIRSSSNEQFF.

V is TRBV5-5 and J is TRBJ2-7; D gene unclear. Germline V CDR1 and CDR2: SGHKS, YYEKEE (reference sequence). The V end lost 7 bases, the J end lost 1 base, and 12 bases lay between the germline ends. The CDR3 has 13 residues. Here the CDR3 reads CASGHHSSYEQYF. The CDR3 coding sequence is TGTGCCAGCGGCCATCACTCATCCTACGAGCAGTACTTC.